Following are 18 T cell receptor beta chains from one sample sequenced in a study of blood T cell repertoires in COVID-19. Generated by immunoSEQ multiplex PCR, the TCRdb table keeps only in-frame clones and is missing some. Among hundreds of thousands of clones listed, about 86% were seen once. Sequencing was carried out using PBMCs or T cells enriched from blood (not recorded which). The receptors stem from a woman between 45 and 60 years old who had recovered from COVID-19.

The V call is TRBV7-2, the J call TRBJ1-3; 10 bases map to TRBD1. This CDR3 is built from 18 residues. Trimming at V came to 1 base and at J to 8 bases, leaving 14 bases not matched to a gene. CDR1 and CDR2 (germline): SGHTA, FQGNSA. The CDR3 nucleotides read TGTGCCAGCAGCTTAGTTTTGAGGGTCGGGACAGGGGACGACACCATATATTTT. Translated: CASSLVLRVGTGDDTIYF.

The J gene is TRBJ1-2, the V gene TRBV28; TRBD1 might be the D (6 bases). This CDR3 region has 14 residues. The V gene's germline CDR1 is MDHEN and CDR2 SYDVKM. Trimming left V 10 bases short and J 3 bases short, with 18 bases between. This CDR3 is CAILGGIGYYGYTF. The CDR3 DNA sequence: TGTGCCATCCTAGGGGGTATTGGGTACTATGGCTACACCTTC.

CDR3 loop: CAILSTGTPSYEQYF. CDR3 nucleotides: TGTGCCATCCTGAGTACAGGGACACCCTCCTACGAGCAGTACTTC. The J gene is TRBJ2-7, the V gene TRBV28; TRBD1 might be the D (6 bases). Germline V gene sequence: CDR1 MDHEN, CDR2 SYDVKM. The CDR3 spans 15 residues. V was trimmed by 10 bases and J by 0 bases, leaving 19 bases between them.

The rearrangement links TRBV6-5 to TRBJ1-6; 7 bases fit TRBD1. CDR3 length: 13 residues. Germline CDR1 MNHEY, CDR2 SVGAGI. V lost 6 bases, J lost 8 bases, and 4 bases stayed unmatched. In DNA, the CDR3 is TGTGCCAGCAGAGAGGGGGCGCATTCACCCCTCCACTTT. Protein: CASREGAHSPLHF.

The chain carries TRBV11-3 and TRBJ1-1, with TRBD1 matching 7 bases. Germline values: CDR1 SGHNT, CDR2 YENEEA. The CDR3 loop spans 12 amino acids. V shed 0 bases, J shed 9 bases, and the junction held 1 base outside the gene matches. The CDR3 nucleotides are TGTGCCAGCAGCTTAGAACAGGGGCAAGCTTTCTTT. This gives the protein CASSLEQGQAFF.

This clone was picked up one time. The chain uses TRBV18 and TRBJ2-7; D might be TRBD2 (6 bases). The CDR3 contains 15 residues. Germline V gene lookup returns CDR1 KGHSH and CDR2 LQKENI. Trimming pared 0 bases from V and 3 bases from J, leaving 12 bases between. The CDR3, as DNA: TGTGCCAGCTCACCACCTGGCGGCGGGATCTACGAGCAGTACTTC. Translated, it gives CASSPPGGGIYEQYF.

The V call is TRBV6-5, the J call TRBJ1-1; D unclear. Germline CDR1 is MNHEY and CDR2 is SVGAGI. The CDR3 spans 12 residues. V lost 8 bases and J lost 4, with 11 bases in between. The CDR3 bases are TGTGCCAGCGCACGGGGTACCACTGAAGCTTTCTTT. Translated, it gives CASARGTTEAFF.

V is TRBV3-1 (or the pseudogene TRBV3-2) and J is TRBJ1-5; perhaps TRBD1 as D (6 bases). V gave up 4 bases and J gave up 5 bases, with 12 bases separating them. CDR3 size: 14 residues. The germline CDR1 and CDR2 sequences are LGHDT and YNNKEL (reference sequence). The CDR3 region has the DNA TGTGCCAGCAGCCCCTACAGGGCAGATCAGCCCCAGCATTTT. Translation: CASSPYRADQPQHF.

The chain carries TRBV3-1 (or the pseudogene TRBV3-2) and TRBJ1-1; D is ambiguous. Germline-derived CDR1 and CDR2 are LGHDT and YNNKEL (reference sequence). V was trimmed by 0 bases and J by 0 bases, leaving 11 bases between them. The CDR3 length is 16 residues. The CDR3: CASSQDGRRLNTEAFF. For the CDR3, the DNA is TGTGCCAGCAGCCAAGATGGTCGCAGGCTGAACACTGAAGCTTTCTTT.

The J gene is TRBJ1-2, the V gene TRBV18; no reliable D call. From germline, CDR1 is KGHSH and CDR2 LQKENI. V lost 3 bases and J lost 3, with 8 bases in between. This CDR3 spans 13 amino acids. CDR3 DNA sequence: TGTGCCAGCTCACCGCGGGATCACTATGGCTACACCTTC. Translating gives CASSPRDHYGYTF.

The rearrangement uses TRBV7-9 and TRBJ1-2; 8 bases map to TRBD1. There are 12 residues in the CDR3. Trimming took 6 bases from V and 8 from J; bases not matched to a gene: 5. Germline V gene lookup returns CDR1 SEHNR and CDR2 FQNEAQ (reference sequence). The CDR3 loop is CASSQTGVGYTF. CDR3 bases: TGTGCCAGCAGTCAGACAGGGGTCGGCTACACCTTC.

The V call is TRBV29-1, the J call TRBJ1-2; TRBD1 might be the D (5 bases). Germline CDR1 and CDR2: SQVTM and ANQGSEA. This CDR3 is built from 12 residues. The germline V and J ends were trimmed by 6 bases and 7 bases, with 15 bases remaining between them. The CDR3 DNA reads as TGCAGCGTGCCGGGGACTGTTCGTGGCTACACCTTC. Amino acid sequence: CSVPGTVRGYTF.

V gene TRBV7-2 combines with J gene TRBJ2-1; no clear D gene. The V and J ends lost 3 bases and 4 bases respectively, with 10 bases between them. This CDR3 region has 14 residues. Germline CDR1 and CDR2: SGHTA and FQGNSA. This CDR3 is CASSFRFSYNEQFF. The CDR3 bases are TGTGCCAGCAGCTTCCGTTTCTCTTACAATGAGCAGTTCTTC.

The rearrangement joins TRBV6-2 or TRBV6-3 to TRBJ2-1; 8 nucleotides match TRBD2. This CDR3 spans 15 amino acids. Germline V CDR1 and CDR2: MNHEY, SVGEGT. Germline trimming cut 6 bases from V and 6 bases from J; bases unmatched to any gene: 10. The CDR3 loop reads CASSNYLAGSNEQFF. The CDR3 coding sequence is TGTGCCAGCAGCAACTATCTAGCGGGTAGCAATGAGCAGTTCTTC.

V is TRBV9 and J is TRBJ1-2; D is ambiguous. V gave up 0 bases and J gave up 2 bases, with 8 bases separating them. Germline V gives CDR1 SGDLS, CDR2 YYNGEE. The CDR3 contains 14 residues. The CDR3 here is CASSVEGANYGYTF. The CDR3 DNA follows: TGTGCCAGCAGCGTAGAGGGAGCAAACTATGGCTACACCTTC.

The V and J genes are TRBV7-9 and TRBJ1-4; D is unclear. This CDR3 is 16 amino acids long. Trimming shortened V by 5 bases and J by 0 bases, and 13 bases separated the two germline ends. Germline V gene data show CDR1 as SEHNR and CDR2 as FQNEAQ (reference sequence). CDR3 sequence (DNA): TGTGCCAGCAGCCCGCGTGTCGGTGCAACTAATGAAAAACTGTTTTTT. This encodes CASSPRVGATNEKLFF.

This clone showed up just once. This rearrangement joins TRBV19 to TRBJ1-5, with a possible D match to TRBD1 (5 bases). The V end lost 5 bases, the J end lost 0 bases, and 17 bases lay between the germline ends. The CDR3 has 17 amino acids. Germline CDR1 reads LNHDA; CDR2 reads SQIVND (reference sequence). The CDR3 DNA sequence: TGTGCCAGTAGTTCGGACACCATGATTAATAGCAATCAGCCCCAGCATTTT. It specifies CASSSDTMINSNQPQHF.

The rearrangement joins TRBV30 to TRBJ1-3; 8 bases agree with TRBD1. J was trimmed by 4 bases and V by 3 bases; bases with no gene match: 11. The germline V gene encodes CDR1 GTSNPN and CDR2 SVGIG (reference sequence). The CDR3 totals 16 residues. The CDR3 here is CAWRRGGQGGGNTIYF. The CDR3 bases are TGTGCCTGGAGACGAGGCGGACAGGGAGGAGGAAACACCATATATTTT.